This TCR beta chain was sequenced for a study of T cells in Graves' hyperthyroidism and ophthalmopathy. Findings and limits, study-wide: Also found in blood were most expanded thyroid clonotypes above 0.001.

This clonotype was counted many times. The antigen is not known. With V trimmed by 6 bases and J by 0 bases, 4 bases remained unmatched. The CDR3 spans 15 residues. CDR1 and CDR2 from the germline V gene are PRHDT and FYEKMQ (reference sequence). In making diagnoses, clinical symptoms, serum thyroxine and TRAb, thyroid ultrasound and orbital computed tomography were all used. TCR beta CDR3 regions were amplified from RNA. With the HTBI primer set, the TCR CDR3 went through a first round of RT-PCR. TCRdb independently ran MiXCR on the multiplex PCR reads; one entry per CDR3 protein. Among around 700,000 distinct CDR3 sequences listed, around 20% were seen once.

Sequencing was done on a sample of blood. The receptor was derived from a woman in her fifties or sixties with Graves' hyperthyroidism that later progressed to Graves' ophthalmopathy. V is TRBV13 and J is TRBJ2-2, with TRBD2 identical over 7 bases. CDR3 DNA sequence: TGTGCCAGCAGAACTCGGGGGGCGAACACCGGGGAGCTGTTTTTT. Amino acids: CASRTRGANTGELFF.